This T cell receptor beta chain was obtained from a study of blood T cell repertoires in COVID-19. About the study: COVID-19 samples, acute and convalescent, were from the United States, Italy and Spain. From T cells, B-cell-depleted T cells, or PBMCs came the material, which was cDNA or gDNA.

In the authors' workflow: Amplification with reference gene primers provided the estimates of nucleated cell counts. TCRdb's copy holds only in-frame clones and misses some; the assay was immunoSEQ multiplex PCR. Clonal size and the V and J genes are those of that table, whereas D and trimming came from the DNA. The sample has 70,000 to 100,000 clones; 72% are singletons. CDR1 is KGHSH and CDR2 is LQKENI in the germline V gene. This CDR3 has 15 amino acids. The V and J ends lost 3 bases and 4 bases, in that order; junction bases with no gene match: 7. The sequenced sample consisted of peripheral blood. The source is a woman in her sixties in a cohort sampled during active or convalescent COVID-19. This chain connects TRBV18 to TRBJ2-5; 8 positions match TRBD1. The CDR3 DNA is TGTGCCAGCTCACCTCGGACAGGGAAGCGAGAGACCCAGTACTTC. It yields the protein CASSPRTGKRETQYF.